Shown below are 9 T cell receptor beta chains from a single sample sequenced in a study of control samples from healthy donors and cancer patients (dated by TCRdb to the early 2020s). Library generation was performed with the immunoSEQ multiplex PCR assay. Entries here come from immuneACCESS through TCRdb and include only in-frame sequences with V and J called. Some clones fail to appear in such tables; in the studies checked, an unresolved V gene covers under half of the shortfall, and the cause of the remainder is unknown. This sample gives 70,000 to 85,000 clones in total; roughly 91% of them show up just once. The ten biggest clones cover around 17% of the sample. The material sequenced was blood. The receptors shown here come from a man aged 45 to 65 in good health.

This clone was counted once. Written as DNA, the CDR3 is TGCGCCAGCAGCCCGGGACTAGCGGGGGGGAAAGAGACCCAGTACTTC. This gives the protein CASSPGLAGGKETQYF. This chain uses TRBV5-1 with TRBJ2-5, with 16 bases that match TRBD2. This CDR3 has 16 residues. J lost 3 bases, V lost 4 bases, and 3 bases had no gene match. Per germline, CDR1 SGHRS and CDR2 YFSETQ.

The sample holds a few counts of this clone. CDR3 DNA sequence: TGCGCCAGCAGCTTGGGGGGGGTAGCTCAGCCCCAGCATTTT. The encoded protein is CASSLGGVAQPQHF. V is TRBV5-1 and J is TRBJ1-5; D is perhaps TRBD1 (5 bases). The germline V gene encodes CDR1 SGHRS and CDR2 YFSETQ. There are 14 residues in the CDR3. The germline V and J ends were trimmed by 0 bases and 6 bases, with 10 bases remaining between them.

The V and J genes are TRBV6-2 or TRBV6-3 and TRBJ2-7; D call uncertain. This CDR3 is 14 amino acids long. Germline V gene lookup returns CDR1 MNHEY and CDR2 SVGEGT. Trimming removed 6 bases at V and 3 bases at J, with 15 bases between. The CDR3 sequence: CASSPSGQRYEQYF. In nucleotides, the CDR3 is TGTGCCAGCAGCCCCTCCGGTCAGCGCTACGAGCAGTACTTC.

The rearrangement uses TRBV6-6 and TRBJ1-6; 9 bases fit TRBD1. Germline lookup yields CDR1 MNHNY and CDR2 SVGAGI (reference sequence). With 2 bases clipped from V and 13 bases from J, the junction kept 6 bases outside the gene matches. This CDR3 contains 14 residues. The CDR3 DNA reads TGTGCCAGCAGTTACCTCGGGACAGGGAGTCCCCTCCACTTT. It codes for CASSYLGTGSPLHF.

In regard to this clone: Compared with germline, one end of the junction differs, possibly owing to a read error. The rearrangement uses TRBV24-1 and TRBJ2-1; 9 nucleotides agree with TRBD2. The CDR3 is 15 residues long. Germline loops: CDR1 KGHDR, CDR2 SFDVKD. The CDR3 region has the DNA TGTGCCACCTGTGAAAGCGGGGGGCCCCTCGATGAGCAGTTCTTC. Protein: CATCESGGPLDEQFF.

This clone has only one observation. The chain combines TRBV19 with TRBJ1-2, with no clear D. Between the trimmed V and J ends, which lost 2 bases and 8 bases, there was a span of 9 bases. Germline V gives CDR1 LNHDA, CDR2 SQIVND (reference sequence). The CDR3 has 12 residues. The CDR3 DNA reads as TGTGCCAGTAGTATAACGGGCCGGGGCTACACCTTC. Its protein is CASSITGRGYTF.

This clone was detected only once. The chain is built from TRBV9 and TRBJ2-3; TRBD2 might be the D (5 bases). The CDR3 has 15 amino acids. From germline, CDR1 is SGDLS and CDR2 YYNGEE. Trimming pared 3 bases from V and 2 bases from J, leaving 13 bases between. The CDR3, as DNA: TGTGCCAGCAGCGGAACTAGAATTCCCACAGATACGCAGTATTTT. It encodes CASSGTRIPTDTQYF. Combining the CDR3 with reference TRBV9 and TRBJ2-3 gives the whole variable domain DSGVTQTPKHLITATGQRVTLRCSPRSGDLSVYWYQQSLDQGLQFLIQYYNGEERAKGNILERFSAQQFPDLHSELNLSSLELGDSALYFCASSGTRIPTDTQYFGPGTRLTVL.

The chain employs TRBV24-1 and TRBJ1-2; possible D gene TRBD1, 5 bases. The CDR3 spans 14 residues. Germline V gene data show CDR1 as KGHDR and CDR2 as SFDVKD. Trimming cost V 4 bases and J 1 base, with 9 bases left between them. CDR3 in amino acids: CATSDHDSNYGYTF. The CDR3 nucleotides are TGTGCCACCAGTGACCACGACAGTAACTATGGCTACACCTTC.

Here the CDR3 reads CASSLRTGGNTIYF. In DNA form, the CDR3 reads TGTGCCAGCAGCTTGAGAACAGGTGGAAACACCATATATTTT. V usage is TRBV7-9 and J usage is TRBJ1-3, with D possibly matching TRBD1 (5 bases). Germline CDR1 SEHNR, CDR2 FQNEAQ (reference sequence). The CDR3 length is 14 residues. The V gene lost 3 bases and the J gene lost 3 bases, with 9 bases spanning the gap.